One and the same sample provided the 4 T cell receptor beta chains below, sequenced in a study of graft-versus-host responses after intestinal transplantation. Some clones are missing from TCRdb's copy, which holds only in-frame ones; the method was immunoSEQ multiplex PCR. The sample carries approximately 82,000 clones, 90% to 95% recorded once. No antigen has been assigned to these receptors. This material consisted of unstimulated CD4+ T cells sorted from spleen or lymph node cells, taken before intestinal transplant. These receptors were collected from a human donor who received an intestinal transplant.

The chain carries TRBV5-1 and TRBJ2-1; TRBD2 is a possible D gene (5 bases). V was cut by 2 bases and J by 9 bases, with 12 bases left in between. The germline CDR1 and CDR2 sequences are SGHRS and YFSETQ. This CDR3 is 13 amino acids long. The DNA for the CDR3 is TGCGCCAGCAGCTTACTAGGAACGGGTGAGCAGTTCTTC. Translated, it gives CASSLLGTGEQFF.

This clone has a single count. One end of the junction fails to match germline, which may point to a read error. The chain combines TRBV18 with TRBJ2-7; 8 bases fit TRBD1. Looked up from germline, CDR1 is KGHSH and CDR2 is LQKENI. The CDR3 extends over 14 amino acids. CDR3 coding DNA: TGTGCCAGCTCATCACCCCAGGGGGCGCAGGAGCAGTACTTC. Encoded protein: CASSSPQGAQEQYF.

This sequence joins TRBV5-1 and TRBJ2-1; the D is unclear. Germline CDR1 reads SGHRS; CDR2 reads YFSETQ. CDR3 length equals 13 residues. V was shortened by 0 bases and J by 5 bases, with 6 bases between the two germline ends. DNA for the CDR3: TGCGCCAGCAGCTTGGGACACAACAATGAGCAGTTCTTC. Translated, it gives CASSLGHNNEQFF.

The CDR3 DNA is TGTGCCAGCAAGGGGCCAAGTACAACCTACAATGAGCAGTTCTTC. It yields the protein CASKGPSTTYNEQFF. The chain uses TRBV6-5 and TRBJ2-1; TRBD1 might be the D (5 bases). This CDR3 is 15 amino acids long. Trimming cost V 7 bases and J 2 bases, with 15 bases left between them. Per germline, CDR1 MNHEY and CDR2 SVGAGI.